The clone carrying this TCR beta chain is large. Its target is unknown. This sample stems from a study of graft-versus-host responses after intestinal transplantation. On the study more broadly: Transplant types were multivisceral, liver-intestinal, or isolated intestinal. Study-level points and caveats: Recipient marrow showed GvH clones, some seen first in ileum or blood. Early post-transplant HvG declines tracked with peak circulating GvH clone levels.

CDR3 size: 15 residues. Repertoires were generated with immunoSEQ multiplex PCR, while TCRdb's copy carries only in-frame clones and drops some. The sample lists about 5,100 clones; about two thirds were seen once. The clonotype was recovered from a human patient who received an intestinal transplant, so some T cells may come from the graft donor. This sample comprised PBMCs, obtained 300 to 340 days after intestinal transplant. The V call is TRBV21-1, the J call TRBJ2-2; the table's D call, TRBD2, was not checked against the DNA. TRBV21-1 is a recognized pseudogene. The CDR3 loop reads CASSSYGSNTGELFF. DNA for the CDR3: TGTGCCAGCAGCTCTTACGGGAGCAACACCGGGGAGCTGTTTTTT.